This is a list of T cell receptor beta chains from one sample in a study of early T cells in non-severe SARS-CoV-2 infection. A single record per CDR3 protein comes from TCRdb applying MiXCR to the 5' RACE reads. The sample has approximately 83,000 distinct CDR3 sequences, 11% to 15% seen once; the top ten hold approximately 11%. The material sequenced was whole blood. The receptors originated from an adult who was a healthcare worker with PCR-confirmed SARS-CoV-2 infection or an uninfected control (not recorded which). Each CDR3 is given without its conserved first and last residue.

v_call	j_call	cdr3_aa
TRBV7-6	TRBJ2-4	ASSQLAGGSKNIQY
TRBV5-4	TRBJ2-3	ASSLLAGPTDTQY
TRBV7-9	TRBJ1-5	ASSLGTGTLRNQPQH
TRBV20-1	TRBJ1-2	SAEGAGTYGYT
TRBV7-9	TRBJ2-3	ATTPRGDTQY
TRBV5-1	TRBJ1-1	ASSLDRVNTEAF
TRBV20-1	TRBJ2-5	SASLGGGTQY
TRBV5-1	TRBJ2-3	ASSPGQFADTQY
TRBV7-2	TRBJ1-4	ASSLGGRTNEKLF
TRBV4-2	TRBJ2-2	ASSIKRSTGELF
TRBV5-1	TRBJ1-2	ASSPDSSYGYT
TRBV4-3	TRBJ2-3	ASSLGTSGGADTQY
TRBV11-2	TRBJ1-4	ASSTGRNEKLF
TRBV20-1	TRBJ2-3	SANPAISSTDTQY
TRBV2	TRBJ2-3	ASSDRGRLTDTQY
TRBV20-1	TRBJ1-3	SVPPRQGNTIY
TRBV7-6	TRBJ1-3	ASSKNLPTGNTIY
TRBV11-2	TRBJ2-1	ASSLMGLSNNEQF
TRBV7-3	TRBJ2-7	ASSLSGGSYEQY
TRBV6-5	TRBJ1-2	ASTQQGYGYT
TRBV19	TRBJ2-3	ASTPPLAGGTDTQY
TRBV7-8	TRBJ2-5	ASSLGTTRETQY
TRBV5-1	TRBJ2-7	ASSPQEAGAVYEQY
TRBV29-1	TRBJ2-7	SVEVGSTYEQY
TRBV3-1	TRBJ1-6	ASSQGSDRGRLSLH
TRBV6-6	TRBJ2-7	ASSYLRTSAEQY
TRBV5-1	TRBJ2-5	ASSLGSLETQY
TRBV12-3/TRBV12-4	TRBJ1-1	ASSFAIPGGEAF
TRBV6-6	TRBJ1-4	ASSPFRGQPPNEKLF
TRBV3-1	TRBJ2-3	ASSPPYPRGDTDTQY
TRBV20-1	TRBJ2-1	SAQTTSSYNEQF
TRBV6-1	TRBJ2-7	ASSGQRYEQY
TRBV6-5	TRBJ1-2	ASSPPGQGIGYT
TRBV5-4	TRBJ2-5	ASSLELSSETQY
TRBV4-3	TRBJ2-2	ASSQDSQRPGELF
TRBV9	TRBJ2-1	ASSVASEDEQF
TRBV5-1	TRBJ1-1	ASSWKGGETEAF
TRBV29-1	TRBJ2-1	SVIGASGGTYNEQF
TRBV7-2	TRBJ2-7	ASSLGNSYEQY
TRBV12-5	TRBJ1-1	ASRRDEWAGNTEAF
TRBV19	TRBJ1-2	ASRPTGSPNYGYT
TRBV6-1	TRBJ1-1	ASSETVNTEAF
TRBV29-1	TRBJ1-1	SGGDRVITEAF
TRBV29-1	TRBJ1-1	SGTPQWGGNTEAF